Below are 2 T cell receptor beta chains sequenced from a single sample in a study of T cells in Graves' hyperthyroidism and ophthalmopathy. Amplification yielded TCR beta CDR3 regions, with RNA transcripts as the source. Carried out on the TCR CDR3, a first-round RT-PCR used the HTBI primer set. TCRdb processed the multiplex PCR reads anew with MiXCR; each CDR3 protein has one entry. The sample contains roughly 290,000 distinct CDR3 sequences, about an eighth of which appear only once. Specimen: blood. These receptor sequences come from a woman under 40 with Graves' hyperthyroidism that later progressed to Graves' ophthalmopathy.

The rearrangement links TRBV28 to TRBJ1-1; D is possibly TRBD1 (5 bases). The CDR3 consists of 15 residues. Per the germline V gene, CDR1 is MDHEN and CDR2 is SYDVKM. V was shortened by 4 bases and J by 0 bases, with 12 bases between the two germline ends. This CDR3 is CASSSYGAMNTEAFF. DNA of the CDR3: TGTGCCAGCAGTTCATACGGGGCCATGAACACTGAAGCTTTCTTT.

The table lists this clonotype with many counts. This chain connects TRBV7-8 to TRBJ1-1, with 10 bases matching TRBD1. Germline CDR1 SGHVS, CDR2 FQNEAQ. Losses at the gene ends were 5 bases for V and 5 bases for J; bases not matched to a gene: 8. CDR3 length: 15 amino acids. Here the CDR3 DNA reads TGTGCCAGCAGCGTGAGACAGGGGGCGCCGACTGAAGCTTTCTTT. Protein sequence: CASSVRQGAPTEAFF.